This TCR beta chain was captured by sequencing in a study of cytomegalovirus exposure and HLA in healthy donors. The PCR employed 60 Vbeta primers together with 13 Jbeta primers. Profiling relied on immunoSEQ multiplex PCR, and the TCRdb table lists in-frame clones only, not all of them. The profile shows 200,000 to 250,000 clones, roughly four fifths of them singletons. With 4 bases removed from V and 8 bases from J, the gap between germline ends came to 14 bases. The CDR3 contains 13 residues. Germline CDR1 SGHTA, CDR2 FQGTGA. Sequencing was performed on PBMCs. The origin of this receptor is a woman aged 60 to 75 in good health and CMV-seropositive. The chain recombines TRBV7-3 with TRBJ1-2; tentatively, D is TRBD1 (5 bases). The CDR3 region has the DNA TGTGCCAGCAGCTCTACCCGAACAGGAGGCTACACCTTC. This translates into CASSSTRTGGYTF.